This TCR beta chain is drawn from a study of CD8 T cells in Susac syndrome. Study overall: Patients with Susac syndrome had blood drawn and were at that point therapy-naive, on corticosteroids, or on intravenous immunoglobulin alone.

When the RNA was reverse transcribed, random hexamers were used with an input of about 0.5 to 1 ug. By means of immunoSEQ multiplex PCR, TCR beta CDR3 spanning 54 Vbeta and 13 Jbeta underwent amplification. TCRdb used MiXCR to reprocess the immunoSEQ multiplex PCR reads, holding one entry per CDR3 protein. Found here are 110,000 to 150,000 distinct CDR3 sequences, approximately 94% of them singletons; the top ten hold around 0.08%. The CDR3 sequence is 14 residues long. Trimming left V 6 bases short and J 7 bases short, with 19 bases between. Germline V gene data show CDR1 as DFQATT and CDR2 as SNEGSKA (reference sequence). The authors negatively isolated CD8+ and CD4+ T cells and FACS-enriched TEMRA cells. This clonotype occurred once.

The sequence came from a human donor with Susac syndrome. Sequenced sample: CD4+ T cells from PBMCs. The chain employs TRBV20-1 and TRBJ2-1, with D possibly matching TRBD2 (7 bases). In DNA, the CDR3 is TGCAGTGCATTAGGGGGAGGGCTCCTTAATGAGCAGTTCTTC. Encoded protein: CSALGGGLLNEQFF.